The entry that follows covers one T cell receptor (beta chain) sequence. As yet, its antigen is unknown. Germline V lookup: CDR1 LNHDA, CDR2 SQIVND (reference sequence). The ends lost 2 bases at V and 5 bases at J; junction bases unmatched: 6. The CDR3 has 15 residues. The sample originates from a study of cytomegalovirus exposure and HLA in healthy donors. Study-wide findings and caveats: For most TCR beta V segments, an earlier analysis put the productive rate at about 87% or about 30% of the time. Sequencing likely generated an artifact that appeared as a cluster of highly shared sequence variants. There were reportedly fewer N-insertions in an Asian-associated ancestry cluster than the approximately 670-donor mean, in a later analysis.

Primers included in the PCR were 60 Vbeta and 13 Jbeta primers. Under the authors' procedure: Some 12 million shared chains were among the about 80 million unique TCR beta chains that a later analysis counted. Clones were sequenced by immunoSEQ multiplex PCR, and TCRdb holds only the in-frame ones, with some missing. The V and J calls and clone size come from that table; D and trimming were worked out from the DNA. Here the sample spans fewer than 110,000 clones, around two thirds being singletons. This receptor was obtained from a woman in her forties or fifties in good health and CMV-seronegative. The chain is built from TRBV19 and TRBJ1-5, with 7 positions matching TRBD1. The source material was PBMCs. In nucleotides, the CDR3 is TGTGCCAGTAGTATAAGTCGACAGGGTGATCAGCCCCAGCATTTT. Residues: CASSISRQGDQPQHF. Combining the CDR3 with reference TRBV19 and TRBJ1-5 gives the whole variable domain DGGITQSPKYLFRKEGQNVTLSCEQNLNHDAMYWYRQDPGQGLRLIYYSQIVNDFQKGDIAEGYSVSREKKESFPLTVTSAQKNPTAFYLCASSISRQGDQPQHFGDGTRLSIL.